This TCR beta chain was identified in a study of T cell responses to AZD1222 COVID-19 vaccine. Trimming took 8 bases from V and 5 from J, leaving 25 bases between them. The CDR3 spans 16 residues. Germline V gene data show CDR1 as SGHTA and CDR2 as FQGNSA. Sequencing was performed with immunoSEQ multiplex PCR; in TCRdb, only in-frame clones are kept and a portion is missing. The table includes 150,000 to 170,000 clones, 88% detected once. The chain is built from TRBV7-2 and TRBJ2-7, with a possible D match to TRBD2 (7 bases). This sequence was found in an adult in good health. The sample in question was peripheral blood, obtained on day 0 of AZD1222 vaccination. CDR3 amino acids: CASGLDFKGGAHEQYF. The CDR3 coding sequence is TGTGCCAGCGGCCTTGACTTTAAGGGGGGGGCCCACGAGCAGTACTTC.